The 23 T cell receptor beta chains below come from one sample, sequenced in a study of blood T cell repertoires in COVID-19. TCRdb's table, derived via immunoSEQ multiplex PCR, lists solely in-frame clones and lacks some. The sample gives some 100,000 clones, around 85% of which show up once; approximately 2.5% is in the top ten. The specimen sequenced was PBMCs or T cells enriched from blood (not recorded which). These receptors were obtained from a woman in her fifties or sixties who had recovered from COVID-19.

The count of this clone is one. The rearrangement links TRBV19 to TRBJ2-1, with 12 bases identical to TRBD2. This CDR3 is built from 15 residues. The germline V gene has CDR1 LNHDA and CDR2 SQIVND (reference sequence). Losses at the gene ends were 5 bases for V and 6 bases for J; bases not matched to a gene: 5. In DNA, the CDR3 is TGTGCCAGTAGTCGGACTAGCGGGGCACTCAATGAGCAGTTCTTC. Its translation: CASSRTSGALNEQFF.

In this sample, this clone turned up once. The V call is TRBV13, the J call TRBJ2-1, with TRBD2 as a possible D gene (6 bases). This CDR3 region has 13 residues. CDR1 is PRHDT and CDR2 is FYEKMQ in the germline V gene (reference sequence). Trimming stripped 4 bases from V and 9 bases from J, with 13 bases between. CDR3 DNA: TGTGCCAGCAGCTCGGCGGGATGGAGTGAGCAGTTCTTC. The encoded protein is CASSSAGWSEQFF.

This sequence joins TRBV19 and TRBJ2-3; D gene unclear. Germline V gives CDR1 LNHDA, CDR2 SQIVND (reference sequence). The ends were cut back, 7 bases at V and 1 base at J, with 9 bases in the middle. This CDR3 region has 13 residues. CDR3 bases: TGTGCCAGTATTCCTACAGGCACAGATACGCAGTATTTT. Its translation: CASIPTGTDTQYF.

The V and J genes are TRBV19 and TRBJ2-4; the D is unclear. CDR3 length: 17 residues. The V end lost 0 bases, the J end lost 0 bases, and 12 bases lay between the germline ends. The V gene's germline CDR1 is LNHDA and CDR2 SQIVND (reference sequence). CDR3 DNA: TGTGCCAGTAGTATAGACAGTACATCAGGAGCCAAAAACATTCAGTACTTC. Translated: CASSIDSTSGAKNIQYF.

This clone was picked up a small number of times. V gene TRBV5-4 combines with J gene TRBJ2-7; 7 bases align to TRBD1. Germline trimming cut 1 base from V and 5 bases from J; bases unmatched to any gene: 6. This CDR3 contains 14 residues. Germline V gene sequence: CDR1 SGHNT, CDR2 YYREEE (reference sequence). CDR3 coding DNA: TGTGCCAGCAGCTTGCGACAGGGAGTGGACGAGCAGTACTTC. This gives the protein CASSLRQGVDEQYF.

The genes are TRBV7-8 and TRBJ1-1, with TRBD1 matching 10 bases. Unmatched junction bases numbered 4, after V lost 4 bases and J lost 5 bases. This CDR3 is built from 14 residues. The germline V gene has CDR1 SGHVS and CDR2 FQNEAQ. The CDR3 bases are TGTGCCAGCAGCTGGGGGACAGGGGAAACTGAAGCTTTCTTT. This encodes CASSWGTGETEAFF.

The CDR3 DNA follows: TGTGCCAGCAGGGGCGTGAGGAACACCGGGGAGCTGTTTTTT. This encodes CASRGVRNTGELFF. This chain joins TRBV2 and TRBJ2-2; D gene unclear. There are 14 residues in the CDR3. V lost 6 bases, J lost 1 base, and 9 bases lay in between. Germline V gives CDR1 SNHLY, CDR2 FYNNEI.

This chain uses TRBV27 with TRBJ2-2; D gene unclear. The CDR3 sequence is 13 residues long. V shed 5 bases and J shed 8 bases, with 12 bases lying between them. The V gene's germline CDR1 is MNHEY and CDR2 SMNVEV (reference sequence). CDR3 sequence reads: CASSLNPVGELFF. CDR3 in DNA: TGTGCCAGCAGTCTAAACCCGGTAGGGGAGCTGTTTTTT.

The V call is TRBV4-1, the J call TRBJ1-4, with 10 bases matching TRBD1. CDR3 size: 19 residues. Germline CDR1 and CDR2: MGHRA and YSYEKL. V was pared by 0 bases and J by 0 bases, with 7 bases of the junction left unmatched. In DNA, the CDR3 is TGCGCCAGCAGCCAAGATTGGGACAGGGGCAGGTCAACTAATGAAAAACTGTTTTTT. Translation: CASSQDWDRGRSTNEKLFF.

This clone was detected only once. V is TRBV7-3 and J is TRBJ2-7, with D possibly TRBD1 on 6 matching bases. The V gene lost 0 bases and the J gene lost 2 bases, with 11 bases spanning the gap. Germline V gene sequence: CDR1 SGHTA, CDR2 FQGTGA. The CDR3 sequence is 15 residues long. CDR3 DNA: TGTGCCAGCAGCTTAACGGGTGGACAGCCCTACGAGCAGTACTTC. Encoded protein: CASSLTGGQPYEQYF. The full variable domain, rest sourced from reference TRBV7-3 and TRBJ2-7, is GAGVSQTPSNKVTEKGKYVELRCDPISGHTALYWYRQSLGQGPEFLIYFQGTGAADDSGLPNDRFFAVRPEGSVSTLKIQRTERGDSAVYLCASSLTGGQPYEQYFGPGTRLTVT.

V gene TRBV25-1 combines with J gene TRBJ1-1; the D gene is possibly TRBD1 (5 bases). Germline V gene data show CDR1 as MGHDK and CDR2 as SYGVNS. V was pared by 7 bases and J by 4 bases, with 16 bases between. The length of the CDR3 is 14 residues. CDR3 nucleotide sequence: TGTGCCAGCACCTTTAGGTGGCAGGGCACTGAAGCTTTCTTT. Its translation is CASTFRWQGTEAFF.

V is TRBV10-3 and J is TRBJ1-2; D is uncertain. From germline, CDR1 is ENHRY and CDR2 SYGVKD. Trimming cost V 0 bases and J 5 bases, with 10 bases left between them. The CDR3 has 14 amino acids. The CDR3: CAISESPAIYGYTF. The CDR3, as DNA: TGTGCCATCAGTGAGTCACCAGCGATTTATGGCTACACCTTC.

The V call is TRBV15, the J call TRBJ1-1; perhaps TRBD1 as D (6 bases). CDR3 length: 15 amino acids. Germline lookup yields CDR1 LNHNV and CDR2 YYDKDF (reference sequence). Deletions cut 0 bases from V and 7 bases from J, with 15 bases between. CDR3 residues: CATSRDFAGEGEAFF. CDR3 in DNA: TGTGCCACCAGCAGAGATTTCGCAGGGGAGGGTGAAGCTTTCTTT.

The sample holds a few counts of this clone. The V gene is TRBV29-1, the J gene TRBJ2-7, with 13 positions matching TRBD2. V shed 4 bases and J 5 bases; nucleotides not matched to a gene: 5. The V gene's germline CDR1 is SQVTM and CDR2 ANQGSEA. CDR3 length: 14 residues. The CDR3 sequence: CSVGEGTSGNEQYF. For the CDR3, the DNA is TGCAGCGTTGGAGAGGGGACTAGCGGGAACGAGCAGTACTTC.

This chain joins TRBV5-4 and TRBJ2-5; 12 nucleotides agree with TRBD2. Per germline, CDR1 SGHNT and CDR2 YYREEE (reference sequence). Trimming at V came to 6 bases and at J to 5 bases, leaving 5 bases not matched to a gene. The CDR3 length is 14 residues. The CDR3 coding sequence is TGTGCCAGCACCCTAGCGGGGGGGCAGGAGACCCAGTACTTC. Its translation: CASTLAGGQETQYF.

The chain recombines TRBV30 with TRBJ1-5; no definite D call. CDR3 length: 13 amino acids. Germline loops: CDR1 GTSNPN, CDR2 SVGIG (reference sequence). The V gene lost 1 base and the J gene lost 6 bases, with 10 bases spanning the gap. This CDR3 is CAWSARGGQPQHF. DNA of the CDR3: TGTGCCTGGAGTGCCCGGGGAGGTCAGCCCCAGCATTTT.

The DNA for the CDR3 is TGTGCCAGCAGCATCTCTGACAAGGCCGAGCAGTACTTC. Protein: CASSISDKAEQYF. The rearrangement joins TRBV9 to TRBJ2-7, with no clear D. CDR1 is SGDLS and CDR2 is YYNGEE in the germline V gene. Trimming pared 4 bases from V and 6 bases from J, leaving 14 bases between. CDR3 size: 13 residues.

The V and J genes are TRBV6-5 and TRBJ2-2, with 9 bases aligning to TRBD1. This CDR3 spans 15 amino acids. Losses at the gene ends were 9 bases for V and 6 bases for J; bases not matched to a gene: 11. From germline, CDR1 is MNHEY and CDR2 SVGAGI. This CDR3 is CASDPGQGFAGELFF. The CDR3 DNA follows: TGTGCCAGTGATCCGGGACAGGGTTTCGCCGGGGAGCTGTTTTTT.

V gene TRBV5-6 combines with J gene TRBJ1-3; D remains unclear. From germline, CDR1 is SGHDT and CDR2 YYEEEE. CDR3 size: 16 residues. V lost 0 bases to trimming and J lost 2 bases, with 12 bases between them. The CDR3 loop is CASSLASSGTGNTIYF. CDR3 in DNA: TGTGCCAGCAGCTTGGCGTCTTCGGGGACTGGAAACACCATATATTTT.

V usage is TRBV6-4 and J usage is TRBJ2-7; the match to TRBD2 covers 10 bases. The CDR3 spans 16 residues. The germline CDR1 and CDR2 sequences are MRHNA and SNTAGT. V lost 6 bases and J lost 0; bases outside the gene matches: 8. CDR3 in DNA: TGTGCCAGCAGGGCAAGCGGGAGGGCCACCTCCTACGAGCAGTACTTC. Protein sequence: CASRASGRATSYEQYF.

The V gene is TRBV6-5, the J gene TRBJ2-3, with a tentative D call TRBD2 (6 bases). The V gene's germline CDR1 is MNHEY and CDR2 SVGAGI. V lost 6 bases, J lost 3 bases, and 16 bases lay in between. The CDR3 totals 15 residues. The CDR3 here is CASRGWGVGTDTQYF. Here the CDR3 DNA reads TGTGCCAGCAGGGGATGGGGGGTGGGGACAGATACGCAGTATTTT.

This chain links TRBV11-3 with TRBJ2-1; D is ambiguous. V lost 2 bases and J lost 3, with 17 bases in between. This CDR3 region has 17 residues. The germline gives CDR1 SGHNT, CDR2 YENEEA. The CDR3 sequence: CASSLFNVKTYYNEQFF. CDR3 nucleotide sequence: TGTGCCAGCAGCTTATTTAACGTCAAAACCTACTACAATGAGCAGTTCTTC.

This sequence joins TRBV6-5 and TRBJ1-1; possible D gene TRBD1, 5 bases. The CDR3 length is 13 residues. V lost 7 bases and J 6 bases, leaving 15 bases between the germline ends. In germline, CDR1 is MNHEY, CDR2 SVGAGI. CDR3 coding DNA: TGTGCCAGCAAAGAGACAGTTGCGGCTGAAGCTTTCTTT. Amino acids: CASKETVAAEAFF.